A single sample is the source of the 23 T cell receptor beta chains below, sequenced in a study of T cells after yellow fever vaccination. TCRdb redid the calling of the 5' RACE reads with MiXCR, one entry per CDR3 protein. The sample lists about 400,000 distinct CDR3 sequences; roughly 6.2% were seen once. The specimen was PBMCs, collected 5 days after the yellow fever booster vaccination. These TCRs come from a young man who received the YFV17D yellow fever vaccine.

V is TRBV28 and J is TRBJ2-1; 11 bases line up with TRBD2. The J segment lost 12 bases and the V segment lost 5 bases, leaving 12 bases of the junction unmatched. Germline V gives CDR1 MDHEN, CDR2 SYDVKM. The CDR3 is 15 residues long. The CDR3 region is CASSALAGGFIGQFF. CDR3 nucleotides: TGTGCCAGCAGTGCTTTAGCGGGAGGGTTCATAGGGCAGTTCTTC.

This clonotype occurred many times. This chain uses TRBV6-1 with TRBJ2-4, with D tentatively TRBD1 (5 bases). V was shortened by 4 bases and J by 8 bases, with 12 bases between the two germline ends. The germline CDR1 and CDR2 sequences are MNHNS and SASEGT. There are 13 residues in the CDR3. The CDR3 region has the DNA TGTGCCAGCAGTGGAATGGGGCGGCACATTCAGTACTTC. This encodes CASSGMGRHIQYF.

This clonotype occurred a few times. The chain links TRBV28 to TRBJ2-5; the D gene is possibly TRBD1 (5 bases). The CDR3 has 12 amino acids. Germline V gene lookup returns CDR1 MDHEN and CDR2 SYDVKM. V was clipped by 3 bases and J by 5 bases, with 7 bases between them. The DNA for the CDR3 is TGTGCCAGCAGTTTCAGGGTTGAGACCCAGTACTTC. Residues: CASSFRVETQYF. Complete variable domain (other parts from reference TRBV28 and TRBJ2-5): DVKVTQSSRYLVKRTGEKVFLECVQDMDHENMFWYRQDPGLGLRLIYFSYDVKMKEKGDIPEGYSVSREKKERFSLILESASTNQTSMYLCASSFRVETQYFGPGTRLLVL.

The table lists this clonotype with a few counts. J is TRBJ2-5 and V is TRBV15, with D perhaps TRBD1 (7 bases). The CDR3 contains 15 residues. V lost 3 bases and J lost 7, with 18 bases in between. Per germline, CDR1 LNHNV and CDR2 YYDKDF (reference sequence). CDR3 residues: CATSRSRGKGGTQYF. The CDR3, as DNA: TGTGCCACCAGCAGGTCCAGGGGGAAGGGAGGGACCCAGTACTTC.

The table lists this clonotype with many counts. The chain is built from TRBV20-1 and TRBJ1-1; no definite D call. Germline-derived CDR1 and CDR2 are DFQATT and SNEGSKA (reference sequence). Trimming stripped 0 bases from V and 0 bases from J, with 14 bases between. This CDR3 has 16 amino acids. The CDR3 spells CSARDPAYEMNTEAFF. DNA for the CDR3: TGCAGTGCTAGAGATCCGGCTTACGAAATGAACACTGAAGCTTTCTTT.

The V and J genes are TRBV20-1 and TRBJ2-2; TRBD1 or TRBD2 may be the D gene (5 bases each). CDR3 size: 11 residues. Germline CDR1 DFQATT, CDR2 SNEGSKA (reference sequence). V shed 6 bases and J shed 8 bases, with 10 bases lying between them. The chain's CDR3 is CSAGEAGELFF. CDR3 nucleotide sequence: TGCAGTGCGGGGGAAGCGGGGGAGCTGTTTTTT.

This clonotype appeared a few times. The chain is built from TRBV3-1 and TRBJ2-7; tentative D call: TRBD2 (5 bases). Germline CDR1 is LGHDT and CDR2 is YNNKEL (reference sequence). Trimming took 7 bases from V and 1 from J, leaving 17 bases between them. CDR3 length: 15 residues. CDR3 DNA sequence: TGTGCCAGCACCCGGGGTCGGACTGGGTCCTACGAGCAGTACTTC. Its protein is CASTRGRTGSYEQYF.

The sample holds many counts of this clonotype. The genes are TRBV9 and TRBJ2-1; D possibly corresponds to TRBD1 (6 bases). Germline V gives CDR1 SGDLS, CDR2 YYNGEE. CDR3 length: 14 residues. Trimming stripped 6 bases from V and 1 base from J, with 11 bases between. The CDR3 sequence: CASNPRGSYNEQFF. CDR3 in DNA: TGTGCCAGCAACCCCAGGGGATCCTACAATGAGCAGTTCTTC.

The gene calls are TRBV5-1 and TRBJ2-3, with 10 bases matching TRBD2. V lost 1 base and J lost 0; bases outside the gene matches: 5. The CDR3 extends over 17 amino acids. Germline V gives CDR1 SGHRS, CDR2 YFSETQ. CDR3 amino acids: CASSLWTSGSSTDTQYF. Written as DNA, the CDR3 is TGCGCCAGCAGCTTGTGGACTAGCGGCTCTAGCACAGATACGCAGTATTTT.

This clonotype was observed a few times. The rearrangement links TRBV19 to TRBJ1-2, with 7 bases lining up with TRBD1. CDR3 length: 16 amino acids. Germline V lookup: CDR1 LNHDA, CDR2 SQIVND (reference sequence). Losses at the gene ends were 5 bases for V and 0 bases for J; bases not matched to a gene: 9. CDR3 coding DNA: TGTGCCAGTAGTGCCCTGGACAGGCGGGCTAACTATGGCTACACCTTC. Translation gives CASSALDRRANYGYTF.

This clonotype has a count of ten or more. The rearrangement links TRBV25-1 to TRBJ2-2; D is unclear. The CDR3 contains 15 residues. The germline gives CDR1 MGHDK, CDR2 SYGVNS. Trimming took off 4 bases at V and 2 bases at J, with 11 bases between the two ends. This chain's CDR3 is CASSVPGENTGELFF. The CDR3 nucleotides are TGTGCCAGCAGTGTCCCCGGCGAAAACACCGGGGAGCTGTTTTTT.

This clonotype was picked up a small number of times. The V call is TRBV7-9, the J call TRBJ2-1, with no clear D. CDR1 and CDR2 (germline): SEHNR, FQNEAQ (reference sequence). This CDR3 is built from 12 residues. Trimming took off 1 base at V and 10 bases at J, with 8 bases between the two ends. The CDR3 spells CASSLDSQEQFF. The CDR3, as DNA: TGTGCCAGCAGCTTAGACTCCCAAGAGCAGTTCTTC. Complete variable domain (other parts from reference TRBV7-9 and TRBJ2-1): DTGVSQNPRHKITKRGQNVTFRCDPISEHNRLYWYRQTLGQGPEFLTYFQNEAQLEKSRLLSDRFSAERPKGSFSTLEIQRTEQGDSAMYLCASSLDSQEQFFGPGTRLTVL.

This clonotype was observed many times. The CDR3 sequence is CASSPMNEQFF. For the CDR3, the DNA is TGTGCCAGCAGCCCCATGAATGAGCAGTTCTTC. The V and J genes are TRBV12-3 or TRBV12-4 and TRBJ2-1; no clear D gene. Deletions cut 6 bases from V and 7 bases from J, with 7 bases between. This CDR3 has 11 residues.

The rearrangement links TRBV7-2 to TRBJ1-4; D is possibly TRBD1 (5 bases). V lost 3 bases to trimming and J lost 2 bases, with 10 bases between them. This CDR3 comprises 15 residues. In germline, CDR1 is SGHTA, CDR2 FQGNSA. CDR3 nucleotides: TGTGCCAGCAGCTTGAGGGGCGGCACTAATGAAAAACTGTTTTTT. It translates to CASSLRGGTNEKLFF.

This clonotype was recorded many times. The gene calls are TRBV11-2 and TRBJ2-1; D possibly corresponds to TRBD2 (5 bases). The V gene's germline CDR1 is SGHAT and CDR2 FQNNGV. This CDR3 region has 12 residues. Trimming left V 3 bases short and J 9 bases short, with 9 bases between. CDR3 in DNA: TGTGCCAGCAGCTTCTTCGGGGTTGAGCAGTTCTTC. Its protein is CASSFFGVEQFF.

In this sample, this clonotype turned up many times. The chain links TRBV7-2 to TRBJ2-3; tentatively, D is TRBD1 or TRBD2 (6 bases each). This CDR3 has 17 residues. In germline, CDR1 is SGHTA, CDR2 FQGNSA. The V and J ends lost 6 bases and 0 bases respectively, with 19 bases between them. The CDR3 reads CASSRPKGEESTDTQYF. CDR3 bases: TGTGCCAGCAGTCGTCCCAAGGGGGAGGAAAGCACAGATACGCAGTATTTT.

This clonotype was recorded a few times. For the CDR3, the DNA is TGCAGTGCTACCGAACTGACATCCTACAATGAGCAGTTCTTC. Translation gives CSATELTSYNEQFF. This chain joins TRBV20-1 and TRBJ2-1; D remains ambiguous. The CDR3 extends over 14 amino acids. Trimming took 4 bases from V and 1 from J, leaving 11 bases between them. In germline, CDR1 is DFQATT, CDR2 SNEGSKA (reference sequence).

This clonotype was recorded many times. J is TRBJ2-3 and V is TRBV7-3; weak D call: TRBD1 (5 bases). Germline values: CDR1 SGHTA, CDR2 FQGTGA. The V gene lost 5 bases and the J gene lost 0 bases, with 18 bases spanning the gap. The CDR3 is 17 amino acids. The CDR3 is CASSPTGSGYSTDTQYF. CDR3 DNA: TGTGCCAGCAGCCCGACCGGGTCAGGGTACAGCACAGATACGCAGTATTTT.

This rearrangement joins TRBV20-1 to TRBJ2-7; 11 nucleotides line up with TRBD2. The CDR3 sequence is 16 residues long. The V segment lost 3 bases and the J segment 5 bases; nucleotides outside the gene matches: 12. The germline V gene encodes CDR1 DFQATT and CDR2 SNEGSKA (reference sequence). The CDR3 DNA sequence: TGCAGTGCTAGCGAAGTAGCGGGAGGGCCGTTCCACGAGCAGTACTTC. This sequence encodes CSASEVAGGPFHEQYF.

In its sample, this clonotype was seen a few times. The V and J genes are TRBV5-1 and TRBJ1-6; D is undetermined. There are 13 residues in the CDR3. Trimming removed 5 bases at V and 10 bases at J, with 13 bases between. Germline CDR1 and CDR2: SGHRS and YFSETQ. CDR3 sequence (DNA): TGCGCCAGCAGAAGGACTCAGGACTCACCCCTCCACTTT. Its translation is CASRRTQDSPLHF.

The rearrangement links TRBV29-1 to TRBJ2-1; D not certain. Germline-derived CDR1 and CDR2 are SQVTM and ANQGSEA. The CDR3 consists of 12 residues. V lost 7 bases and J 1 base, leaving 8 bases between the germline ends. The CDR3 loop reads CSGESSYNEQFF. The CDR3 nucleotides read TGCAGCGGTGAGAGTTCCTACAATGAGCAGTTCTTC.

The rearrangement uses TRBV20-1 and TRBJ2-3; D is perhaps TRBD2 (7 bases). The V end lost 7 bases, the J end lost 5 bases, and 19 bases lay between the germline ends. Germline V gives CDR1 DFQATT, CDR2 SNEGSKA (reference sequence). The CDR3 covers 14 residues. The CDR3 reads CSGGGGGLGDTQYF. Here the CDR3 DNA reads TGCAGTGGAGGGGGGGGAGGCCTAGGAGATACGCAGTATTTT.

The table lists this clonotype with many counts. The CDR3 spells CASTEGGSGNTIYF. The DNA of the CDR3 is TGTGCCAGCACCGAGGGGGGATCCGGAAACACCATATATTTT. The chain uses TRBV9 and TRBJ1-3, with D possibly being TRBD1 (6 bases). Germline lookup yields CDR1 SGDLS and CDR2 YYNGEE. This CDR3 has 14 amino acids. Trimming took 6 bases from V and 4 from J, leaving 14 bases between them.